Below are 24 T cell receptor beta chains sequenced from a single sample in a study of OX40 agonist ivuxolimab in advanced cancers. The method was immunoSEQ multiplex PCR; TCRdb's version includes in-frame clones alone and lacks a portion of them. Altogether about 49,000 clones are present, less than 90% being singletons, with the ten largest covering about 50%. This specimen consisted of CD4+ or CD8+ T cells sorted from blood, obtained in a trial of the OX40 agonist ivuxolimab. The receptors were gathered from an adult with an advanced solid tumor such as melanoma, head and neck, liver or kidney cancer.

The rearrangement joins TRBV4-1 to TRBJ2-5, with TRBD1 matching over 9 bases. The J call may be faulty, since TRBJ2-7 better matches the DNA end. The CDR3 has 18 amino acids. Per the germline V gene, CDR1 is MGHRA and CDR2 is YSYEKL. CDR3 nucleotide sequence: TGCGCCAGCAGCCTATATTGGGACAGGGCAGGGAGTTCCTACGAGCAGTACTTC. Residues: CASSLYWDRAGSSYEQYF.

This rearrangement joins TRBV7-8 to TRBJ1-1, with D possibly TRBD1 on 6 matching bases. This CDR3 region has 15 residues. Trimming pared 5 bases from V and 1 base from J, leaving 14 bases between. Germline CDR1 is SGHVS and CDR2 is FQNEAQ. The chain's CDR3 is CASSNSGERNTEAFF. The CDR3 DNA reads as TGTGCCAGCAGCAACTCAGGGGAGAGGAACACTGAAGCTTTCTTT.

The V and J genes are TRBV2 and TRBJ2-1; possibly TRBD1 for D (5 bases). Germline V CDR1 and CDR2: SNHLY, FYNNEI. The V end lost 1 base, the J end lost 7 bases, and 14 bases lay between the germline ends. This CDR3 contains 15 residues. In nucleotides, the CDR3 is TGTGCCAGCAGTGAAGAGATGTGGCAGGGTAATGAGCAGTTCTTC. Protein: CASSEEMWQGNEQFF.

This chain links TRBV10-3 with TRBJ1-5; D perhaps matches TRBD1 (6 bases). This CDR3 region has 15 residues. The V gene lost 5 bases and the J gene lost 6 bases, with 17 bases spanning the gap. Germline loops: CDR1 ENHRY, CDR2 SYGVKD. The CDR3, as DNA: TGTGCCATCAGTTCGACAGGAGGCGAGGGTCAGCCCCAGCATTTT. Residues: CAISSTGGEGQPQHF.

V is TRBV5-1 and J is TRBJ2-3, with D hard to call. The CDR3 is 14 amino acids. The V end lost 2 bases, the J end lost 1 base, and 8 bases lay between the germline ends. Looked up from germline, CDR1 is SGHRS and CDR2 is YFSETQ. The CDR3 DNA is TGCGCCAGCAGCTTCCGGTGGGGCACAGATACGCAGTATTTT. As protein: CASSFRWGTDTQYF.

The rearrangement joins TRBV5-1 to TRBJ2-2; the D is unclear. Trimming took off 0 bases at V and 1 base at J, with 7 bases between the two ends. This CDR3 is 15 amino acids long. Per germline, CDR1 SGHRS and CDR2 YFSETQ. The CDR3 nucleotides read TGCGCCAGCAGCTTGGAGGGTGGGAACACCGGGGAGCTGTTTTTT. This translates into CASSLEGGNTGELFF. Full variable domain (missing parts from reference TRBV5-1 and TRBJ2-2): KAGVTQTPRYLIKTRGQQVTLSCSPISGHRSVSWYQQTPGQGLQFLFEYFSETQRNKGNFPGRFSGRQFSNSRSEMNVSTLELGDSALYLCASSLEGGNTGELFFGEGSRLTVL.

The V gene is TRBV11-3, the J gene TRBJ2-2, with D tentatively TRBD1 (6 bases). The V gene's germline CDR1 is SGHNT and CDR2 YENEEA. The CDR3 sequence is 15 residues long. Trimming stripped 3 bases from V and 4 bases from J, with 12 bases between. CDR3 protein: CASSFGGSVTGELFF. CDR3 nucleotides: TGTGCCAGCAGCTTTGGGGGCTCGGTCACCGGGGAGCTGTTTTTT. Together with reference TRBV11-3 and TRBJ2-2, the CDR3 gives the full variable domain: EAGVVQSPRYKIIEKKQPVAFWCNPISGHNTLYWYLQNLGQGPELLIRYENEEAVDDSQLPKDRFSAERLKGVDSTLKIQPAELGDSAVYLCASSFGGSVTGELFFGEGSRLTVL.

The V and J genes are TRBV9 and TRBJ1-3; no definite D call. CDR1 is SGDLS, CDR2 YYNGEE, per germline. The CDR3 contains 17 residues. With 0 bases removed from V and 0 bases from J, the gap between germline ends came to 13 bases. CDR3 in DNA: TGTGCCAGCAGCGTAGGCGGCAGCCCGCTCTCTGGAAACACCATATATTTT. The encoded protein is CASSVGGSPLSGNTIYF.

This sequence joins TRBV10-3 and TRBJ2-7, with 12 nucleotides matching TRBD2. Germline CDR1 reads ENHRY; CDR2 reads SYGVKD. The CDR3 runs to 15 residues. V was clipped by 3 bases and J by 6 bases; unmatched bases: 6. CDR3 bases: TGTGCCATCAGTGATGTAACTAGCGGGAGGCTCGAGCAGTACTTC. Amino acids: CAISDVTSGRLEQYF.

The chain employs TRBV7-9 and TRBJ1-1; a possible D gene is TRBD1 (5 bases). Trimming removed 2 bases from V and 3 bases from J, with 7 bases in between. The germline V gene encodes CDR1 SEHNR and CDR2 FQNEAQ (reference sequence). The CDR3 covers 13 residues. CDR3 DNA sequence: TGTGCCAGCAGCTTACAACAGGACACTGAAGCTTTCTTT. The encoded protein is CASSLQQDTEAFF.

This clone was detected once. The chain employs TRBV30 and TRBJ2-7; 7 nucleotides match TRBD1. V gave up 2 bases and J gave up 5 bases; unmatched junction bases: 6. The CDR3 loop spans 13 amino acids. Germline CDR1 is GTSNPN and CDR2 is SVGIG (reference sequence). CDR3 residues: CAWSKGTVNEQYF. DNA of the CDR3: TGTGCCTGGAGTAAAGGGACAGTGAACGAGCAGTACTTC.

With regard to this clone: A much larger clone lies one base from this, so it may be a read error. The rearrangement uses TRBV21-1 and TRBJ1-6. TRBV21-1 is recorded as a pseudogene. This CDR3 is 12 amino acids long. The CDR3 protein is CASSKESSPPHF. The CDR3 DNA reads TGTGCCAGCAGCAAAGAGAGTTCACCCCCCCACTTT.

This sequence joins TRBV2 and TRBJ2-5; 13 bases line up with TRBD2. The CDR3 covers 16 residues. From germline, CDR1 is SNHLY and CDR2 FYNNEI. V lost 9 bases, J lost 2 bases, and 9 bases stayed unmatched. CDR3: CARRGGGLAGQETQYF. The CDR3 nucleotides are TGTGCCAGGAGAGGGGGGGGACTAGCGGGACAAGAGACCCAGTACTTC.

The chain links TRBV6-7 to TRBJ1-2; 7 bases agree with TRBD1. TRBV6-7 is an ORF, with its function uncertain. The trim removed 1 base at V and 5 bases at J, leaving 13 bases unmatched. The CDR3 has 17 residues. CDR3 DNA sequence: TGTGCCAGCAGTTACTGGTTTGAGGACAGGTTCGCTTATGGCTACACCTTC. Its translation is CASSYWFEDRFAYGYTF.

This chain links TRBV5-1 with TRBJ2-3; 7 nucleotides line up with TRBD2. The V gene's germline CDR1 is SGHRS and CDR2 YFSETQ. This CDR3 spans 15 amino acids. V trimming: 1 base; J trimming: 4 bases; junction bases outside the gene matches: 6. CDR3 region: CASSLSGREPDTQYF. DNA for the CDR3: TGCGCCAGCAGCTTGTCAGGGCGGGAGCCAGATACGCAGTATTTT.

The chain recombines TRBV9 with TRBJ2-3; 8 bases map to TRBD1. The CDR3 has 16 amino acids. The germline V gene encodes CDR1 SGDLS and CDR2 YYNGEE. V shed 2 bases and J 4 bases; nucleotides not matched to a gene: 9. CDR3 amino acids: CASSVTGVIVADTQYF. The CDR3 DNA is TGTGCCAGCAGCGTGACAGGGGTGATAGTCGCAGATACGCAGTATTTT. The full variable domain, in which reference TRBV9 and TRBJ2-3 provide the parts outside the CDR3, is DSGVTQTPKHLITATGQRVTLRCSPRSGDLSVYWYQQSLDQGLQFLIQYYNGEERAKGNILERFSAQQFPDLHSELNLSSLELGDSALYFCASSVTGVIVADTQYFGPGTRLTVL.

This CDR3 is CASSLRLGSSYEQYF. DNA of the CDR3: TGTGCCAGCTCACTTCGGTTGGGGAGCTCCTACGAGCAGTACTTC. The chain links TRBV18 to TRBJ2-7; a weak D match, TRBD2 (5 bases). This CDR3 spans 15 amino acids. Trimming pared 4 bases from V and 0 bases from J, leaving 13 bases between. Germline CDR1 KGHSH, CDR2 LQKENI.

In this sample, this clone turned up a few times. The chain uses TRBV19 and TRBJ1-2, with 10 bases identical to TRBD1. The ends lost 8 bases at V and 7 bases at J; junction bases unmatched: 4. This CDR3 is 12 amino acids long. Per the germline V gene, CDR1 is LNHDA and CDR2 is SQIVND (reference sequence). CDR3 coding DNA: TGTGCCAGTCGGAGGACAGGGGGTGGCTACACCTTC. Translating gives CASRRTGGGYTF.

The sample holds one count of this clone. CDR3 protein: CASSAGGRGYTF. CDR3 DNA: TGTGCCAGCAGCGCAGGGGGCAGAGGCTACACCTTC. The chain recombines TRBV11-2 with TRBJ1-2, with 8 bases matching TRBD1. Germline V gives CDR1 SGHAT, CDR2 FQNNGV. The CDR3 runs to 12 residues. After removal of 5 bases from V and 8 bases from J, the junction contained 4 bases not matched to a gene.

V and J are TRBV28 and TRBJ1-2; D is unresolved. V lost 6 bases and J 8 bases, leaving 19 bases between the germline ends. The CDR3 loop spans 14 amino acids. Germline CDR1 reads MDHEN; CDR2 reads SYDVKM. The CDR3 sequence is CASSLNPSLLGYTF. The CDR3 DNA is TGTGCCAGCAGCCTCAATCCTTCCTTATTGGGCTACACCTTC.

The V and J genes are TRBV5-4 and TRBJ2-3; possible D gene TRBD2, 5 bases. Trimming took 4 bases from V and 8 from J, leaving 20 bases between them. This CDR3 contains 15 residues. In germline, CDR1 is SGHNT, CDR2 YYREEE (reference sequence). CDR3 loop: CASSPGLQGIGTQYF. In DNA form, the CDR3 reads TGTGCCAGCAGCCCAGGACTTCAAGGTATCGGTACGCAGTATTTT. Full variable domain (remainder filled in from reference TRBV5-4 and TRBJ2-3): ETGVTQSPTHLIKTRGQQVTLRCSSQSGHNTVSWYQQALGQGPQFIFQYYREEENGRGNFPPRFSGLQFPNYSSELNVNALELDDSALYLCASSPGLQGIGTQYFGPGTRLTVL.

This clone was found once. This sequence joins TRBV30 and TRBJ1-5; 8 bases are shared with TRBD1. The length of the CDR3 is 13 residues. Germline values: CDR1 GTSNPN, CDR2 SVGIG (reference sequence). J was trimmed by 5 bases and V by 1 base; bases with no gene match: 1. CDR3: CAWSEDRDQPQHF. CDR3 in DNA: TGTGCCTGGAGTGAGGACAGGGATCAGCCCCAGCATTTT.

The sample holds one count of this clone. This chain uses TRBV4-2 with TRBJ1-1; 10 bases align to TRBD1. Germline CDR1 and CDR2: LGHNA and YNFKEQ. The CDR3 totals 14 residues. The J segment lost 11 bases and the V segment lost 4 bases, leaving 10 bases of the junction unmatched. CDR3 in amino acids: CASSPYGTGERAFF. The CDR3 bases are TGTGCCAGCAGCCCATACGGGACAGGGGAGCGGGCTTTCTTT.

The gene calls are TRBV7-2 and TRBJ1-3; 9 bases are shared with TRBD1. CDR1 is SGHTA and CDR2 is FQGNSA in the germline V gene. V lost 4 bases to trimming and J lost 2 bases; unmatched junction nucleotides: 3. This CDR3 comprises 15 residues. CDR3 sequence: CASSSQGATGNTIYF. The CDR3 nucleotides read TGTGCCAGCAGCTCACAGGGGGCAACTGGAAACACCATATATTTT. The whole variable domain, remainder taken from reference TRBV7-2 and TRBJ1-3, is GAGVSQSPSNKVTEKGKDVELRCDPISGHTALYWYRQSLGQGLEFLIYFQGNSAPDKSGLPSDRFSAERTGGSVSTLTIQRTQQEDSAVYLCASSSQGATGNTIYFGEGSWLTVV.